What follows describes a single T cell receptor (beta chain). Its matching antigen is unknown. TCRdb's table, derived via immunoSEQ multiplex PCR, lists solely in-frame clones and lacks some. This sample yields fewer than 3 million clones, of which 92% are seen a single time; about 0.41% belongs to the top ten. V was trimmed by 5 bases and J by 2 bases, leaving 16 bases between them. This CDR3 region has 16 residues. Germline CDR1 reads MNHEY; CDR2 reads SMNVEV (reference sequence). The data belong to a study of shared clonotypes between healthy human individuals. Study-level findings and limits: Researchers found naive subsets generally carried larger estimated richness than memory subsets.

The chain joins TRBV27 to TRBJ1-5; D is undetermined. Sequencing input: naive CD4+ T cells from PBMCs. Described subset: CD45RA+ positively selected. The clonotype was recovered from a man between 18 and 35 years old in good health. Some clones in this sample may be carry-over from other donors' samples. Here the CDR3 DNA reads TGTGCCAGCAGTACCATCTCCGGAGGTGGCAATCAGCCCCAGCATTTT. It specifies CASSTISGGGNQPQHF.